This T cell receptor beta chain was documented in a study of T-cell memory formation after mild COVID-19 (dated by TCRdb to the early 2020s). Study-wide context: TCR sequence clusters from the two donors were found to be largely donor specific. Two young, previously healthy adult volunteers made up the cohort, one male and one female. Longitudinal TCRalpha and TCRbeta repertoire sequencing tracked T-cell clones expanding and contracting after mild COVID-19 in a couple of donors. Study-wide conclusions, independent of this receptor: Only two mild cases were covered by the study, and larger cohorts that include severe cases with pre-infection samples were considered necessary. The second-wave clones that peaked on day 37 were not confirmed to be SARS-CoV-2 specific. Some responding clones were detected in pre-infection memory, suggesting pre-existing cross-reactive memory T cells joined the SARS-CoV-2 response. Clones contracting from day 15 to 85 had balanced CD4/CD8 phenotypes, while a second wave expanding from day 15 to 37 was biased towards CD4+. Contracting CD4+ clones turned up mainly in the CM and EM memory subsets, whereas EMRA was where CD8+ clones were enriched.

The sequencing machine was an Illumina NovaSeq 6000. TCRalpha and TCRbeta cDNA libraries were built by 5'RACE with constant-segment primers, adding sample barcodes and unique molecular identifiers. Trizol reagent was used to extract RNA from every sample. Library amplification was performed in two PCR steps, and a second sample barcode and Illumina TruSeq adapters were introduced in the second step. Sequencing of libraries was performed on an Illumina NovaSeq with 2 x 150 bp paired-end reads. In the source study's methods: With migec v1.2.7, reads were demultiplexed and then collapsed into UMI-guided consensus sequences. With mixcr v2.1.11, UMI consensuses were aligned to TRA and TRB V and J templates and assembled into clonotypes. Expanded or contracted clonotypes were those called significant by both edgeR and NoisET, with noise models trained on biological replicates. For edgeR calls, the cutoffs were a false discovery rate-adjusted p below 0.01 and a log2 fold-change threshold of 1. As an exploratory analysis of dynamics, max-normalized trajectories of the 1000 most abundant clonotypes were examined with PCA combined with hierarchical clustering. The CD4 or CD8 phenotype of responding clones was assigned using the separately sequenced CD4+ and CD8+ repertoires. TCRdb reanalyzed the raw reads on its own, using fastp at Q25 for trimming and MiXCR for clone calling, and kept in-frame beta chains. Identical CDR3 proteins give one entry, which carries the most common genes and DNA. The V and J calls come from TCRdb's annotation, not from the publication. Here the sample has under 350,000 distinct CDR3 sequences; 15% to 20% occur a single time. Together, the top ten hold approximately 23% of the sample.

This clonotype occurred a few times. Its target antigen remains unknown. No base-level quality is on record; no much larger clone is a single base apart. The cysteine opens and the phenylalanine closes a CDR3 of 17 amino acids. Kept here is only the CDR3 DNA, which spans 51 bases and is read in frame from base 1. Deletion took 5 bases off V and 4 bases off J, with a span of 21 bases between the germline ends. CDR1 and CDR2 are drawn from the germline V gene: SGHTA, FQGNSA. Ficoll-Paque density gradient centrifugation was the method used to isolate PBMCs. The receptor comes from a man aged 18 to 30 who had mild COVID-19 (a few samples of this study predate the infection). The sample titles of this study are shuffled in the database, so cell type and time point are left out; the donor was told from shared clones. The sequence links TRBV7-2 to TRBJ2-1; no D gene can be assigned with confidence. Sequencing used PBMCs or a T cell subset sorted from them (not recorded which). This receptor carries the CDR3 CASSISAGNPIYNEQFF. The bases read TGTGCCAGCAGCATTTCGGCCGGAAACCCCATTTACAATGAGCAGTTCTTC. Extended through the reference TRBV7-2 and TRBJ2-1 proteins, this CDR3 yields the full variable domain: GAGVSQSPSNKVTEKGKDVELRCDPISGHTALYWYRQSLGQGLEFLIYFQGNSAPDKSGLPSDRFSAERTGGSVSTLTIQRTQQEDSAVYLCASSISAGNPIYNEQFFGPGTRLTVL.